This TCR beta chain was profiled in a study of CD8 T cells in ankylosing spondylitis (dated by TCRdb to 2017 to 2019). As for the study more broadly: T cell receptor beta repertoires were profiled in healthy donors and ankylosing spondylitis patients so that disease-linked TCR variants could be found. The full study cohort comprised about 25 ankylosing spondylitis patients and some 110 healthy donors. Peripheral blood was sampled, and synovial fluid was also collected from ankylosing spondylitis patients. Broad study findings and their caveats: Some TCR beta motif variants had previously been reported in synovial fluid and blood of reactive arthritis patients, which suggested common disease-initiation mechanisms. A TCR beta motif made up of fewer than 10 highly homologous amino acid variants appeared to be characteristic of blood from ankylosing spondylitis patients. The disease-linked clones were reported to be significantly enriched in matched synovial fluid samples from ankylosing spondylitis patients. A CD8+ phenotype was shown by the disease-linked clones, which were found at relatively low frequencies in peripheral blood.

The data were produced on an Illumina HiSeq 2500. TCR beta libraries were prepared by quantitative 5'-RACE with molecular barcodes. In the authors' own workflow: Disease-linked TCR variants were identified with a new computational method built on a probabilistic model of VDJ rearrangement. The public reads were reanalyzed by TCRdb: fastp trimming at Q25, MiXCR alignment, in-frame beta chains only. Every distinct CDR3 protein forms one entry, paired with its most common genes and DNA. These V and J calls are TCRdb output, not the study's own analysis. For this sample the table gives hundreds of thousands of distinct CDR3 sequences, of which about a quarter were detected only once. Under 8% of the sample comes from the top ten. Reading the germline V gene gives CDR1 MNHEY and CDR2 SVGAGI. Measured from the cysteine to the phenylalanine, the CDR3 is 17 residues long. Only the CDR3 portion is preserved as DNA: 51 bases, with reading frame beginning at the first base. Relative to germline, V is 2 bases shorter and J is 0 bases shorter, with 11 bases between their ends.

Concerning this clonotype itself: Its antigen target is currently unknown. Per-base quality was not reported, and no clone a single base away is much larger than it.

Material for sequencing was blood, either unsorted or a sorted T cell fraction (not recorded which). This receptor was taken from a male donor with ankylosing spondylitis or in good health (not recorded which). The rearrangement joined TRBV6-5 to TRBJ2-6; TRBD2 is perhaps the D gene, given 6 matching bases. This receptor carries the CDR3 CASSYPGLRSGANVLTF. The base sequence is TGTGCCAGCAGTTACCCGGGACTGCGCTCTGGGGCCAACGTCCTGACTTTC.